Listed below are T cell receptor beta chains from one sample, sequenced in a study of T cells in Graves' hyperthyroidism and ophthalmopathy. TCRdb used MiXCR to reprocess the multiplex PCR reads, holding one entry per CDR3 protein. Of about 570,000 distinct CDR3 sequences in the sample, around 42% were seen once. Material for sequencing was peripheral blood or thyroid tissue (not recorded which). Receptors originate from an adult woman with Graves' disease, either hyperthyroidism or ophthalmopathy (not recorded which). Each CDR3 is given with its conserved first and last residue. The D gene is left open where the match is weak. Only part of the rows carry a size: once, few, many, or a class if the clone is expanded.

TRBV3-1,.,TRBJ2-6,TRBD1,CASSQGQGSLSGANVLTF,TGTGCCAGCAGCCAAGGACAGGGGAGCCTCTCTGGGGCCAACGTCCTGACTTTC
TRBV27,.,TRBJ2-2,.,CASSLYRSSGELFF,TGTGCCAGCAGCCTTTATCGATCTTCCGGGGAGCTGTTTTTT
TRBV5-5,.,TRBJ2-7,TRBD1,CASSLQGAQSSYEQYF,TGTGCCAGCAGCTTACAGGGGGCTCAAAGCTCCTACGAGCAGTACTTC
TRBV10-3,.,TRBJ1-3,.,CAISGGSFSGNTIYF,TGTGCCATCAGTGGAGGCAGCTTCTCTGGAAACACCATATATTTT
TRBV6-4,few,TRBJ1-2,TRBD1,CASSGGQNYGYTF,TGTGCCAGCAGTGGGGGACAGAACTATGGCTACACCTTC
TRBV15,.,TRBJ1-2,.,CATSSVGNYGYTF,TGTGCCACCAGCAGCGTAGGGAACTATGGCTACACCTTC
TRBV5-5,.,TRBJ1-3,.,CASSLLFPGPPPGNTIYF,TGTGCCAGCAGCTTATTATTCCCCGGACCGCCGCCTGGAAACACCATATATTTT
TRBV7-8,many,TRBJ1-1,.,CASSLVGGVGNTEAFF,TGTGCCAGCAGCTTAGTGGGGGGAGTAGGGAACACTGAAGCTTTCTTT
TRBV7-9,.,TRBJ2-7,TRBD2,CASSSPSGTRSEQYF,TGTGCCAGCAGTTCCCCTAGCGGGACTAGAAGCGAGCAGTACTTC
TRBV7-4,few,TRBJ2-7,TRBD1,CASSTPGTGGSYEQYF,TGTGCCAGCAGCACCCCCGGGACAGGGGGGTCCTACGAGCAGTACTTC
TRBV5-6,many,TRBJ2-7,.,CASRPTAGYEQYF,TGTGCCAGCAGACCTACAGCAGGCTACGAGCAGTACTTC
TRBV11-2,.,TRBJ1-2,.,CASSATRVGGYTF,TGTGCCAGCAGCGCCACAAGGGTTGGTGGCTACACCTTC
TRBV20-1,.,TRBJ2-6,.,CSAGDWMSSGANVLTF,TGCAGTGCTGGTGATTGGATGTCTTCTGGGGCCAACGTCCTGACTTTC
TRBV5-5,many,TRBJ1-2,TRBD1,CASSERRTGGSNYGYTF,TGTGCCAGCAGCGAACGCCGCACAGGGGGCTCTAACTATGGCTACACCTTC
TRBV7-8,many,TRBJ1-5,.,CASSSSGTKGNQPQHF,TGTGCCAGCAGCTCATCCGGGACCAAAGGCAATCAGCCCCAGCATTTT
TRBV19,many,TRBJ1-5,.,CASSVLGPAGQPQHF,TGTGCCAGTAGTGTACTAGGGCCGGCCGGGCAGCCCCAGCATTTT
TRBV3-1,many,TRBJ1-2,TRBD1,CASSQLTGTGGDGYTF,TGTGCCAGCAGCCAACTGACCGGGACAGGGGGGGATGGCTACACCTTC
TRBV7-9,.,TRBJ1-1,.,CASSLPTGATEAFF,TGTGCCAGCAGCTTACCCACCGGGGCCACTGAAGCTTTCTTT
TRBV28,many,TRBJ2-5,.,CASSFPPLFQTQYF,TGTGCCAGCAGTTTCCCACCACTGTTTCAGACCCAGTACTTC
TRBV30,few,TRBJ1-2,.,CAWSVRNYGYTF,TGTGCCTGGAGTGTACGGAACTATGGCTACACCTTC
TRBV7-9,.,TRBJ2-7,TRBD2,CASSAGLAGDTQYF,TGTGCCAGCAGCGCCGGACTAGCGGGAGACACGCAGTACTTC
TRBV6-5,many,TRBJ2-5,.,CASSYEGDQTYQETQYF,TGTGCCAGCAGTTACGAGGGTGACCAGACGTACCAAGAGACCCAGTACTTC
TRBV13,many,TRBJ1-4,.,CASSSLQTATNEKLFF,TGTGCCAGCAGCTCCCTTCAGACAGCAACTAATGAAAAACTGTTTTTT
TRBV25-1,many,TRBJ1-4,.,CASSEWTVPGKLFF,TGTGCCAGCAGTGAATGGACGGTTCCGGGGAAACTGTTTTTT
TRBV6-5,.,TRBJ1-1,.,CASCPTDRINEAFF,TGTGCCAGCTGCCCCACCGACAGGATTAATGAAGCTTTCTTT
TRBV9,many,TRBJ2-5,TRBD1,CASRAQGEETQYF,TGTGCCAGCAGAGCCCAGGGGGAAGAGACCCAGTACTTC
TRBV5-5,many,TRBJ2-2,.,CASSLDMGGTGELFF,TGTGCCAGCAGCTTGGACATGGGCGGCACCGGGGAGCTGTTTTTT
TRBV2,.,TRBJ1-3,.,CASYMISGNTIYF,TGTGCCAGTTATATGATATCTGGAAACACCATATATTTT
TRBV14,many,TRBJ2-2,TRBD2,CASSQRRGLAGTGELFF,TGTGCCAGCAGCCAGCGGCGGGGACTAGCTGGCACCGGGGAGCTGTTTTTT
TRBV19,many,TRBJ1-1,.,CASRQNQNTEAFF,TGTGCCAGTAGACAGAACCAGAACACTGAAGCTTTCTTT
TRBV19,.,TRBJ2-6,.,CASSTELRANVLTF,TGTGCCAGTAGTACCGAACTCCGGGCCAACGTCCTGACTTTC
TRBV6-1,many,TRBJ2-7,TRBD2,CASRRLAGAAWEQYF,TGTGCCAGCAGGAGACTAGCGGGAGCCGCCTGGGAGCAGTACTTC
TRBV20-1,many,TRBJ2-7,.,CSAHYSYEQYF,TGCAGTGCGCACTACTCCTACGAGCAGTACTTC
TRBV7-2,.,TRBJ2-2,.,CASSGWAVF,TGTGCCAGCAGCGGGTGGGCGGTTTTT
TRBV7-9,.,TRBJ2-5,TRBD1,CASSPGAQGAGETQYF,TGTGCCAGCAGCCCCGGCGCGCAGGGGGCGGGGGAGACCCAGTACTTC
TRBV11-1,.,TRBJ2-5,.,CASTLLNRDRTKLQETQYF,TGTGCCAGCACCCTTCTAAACCGGGACCGCACGAAGCTCCAAGAGACCCAGTACTTC
TRBV24-1,.,TRBJ1-5,.,CATSDLTGNQPQHF,TGTGCCACCAGTGATTTGACAGGTAATCAGCCCCAGCATTTT
TRBV10-3,many,TRBJ1-5,TRBD1,CAISQDRDQPQHF,TGTGCCATCAGCCAGGACAGGGACCAGCCCCAGCATTTT
TRBV20-1,once,TRBJ2-7,TRBD2,CSATSGSPQQYF,TGCAGCGCAACTAGCGGGAGTCCCCAGCAGTACTTC
TRBV2,.,TRBJ2-1,TRBD2,CASSDREGWRRQFF,TGTGCCAGCAGTGACCGGGAGGGGTGGAGGCGGCAGTTCTTC
TRBV24-1,.,TRBJ2-7,.,CAGILYEQYF,TGTGCCGGGATCTTATACGAGCAGTACTTC
TRBV7-9,.,TRBJ1-1,.,CASTSLTEAFF,TGTGCCAGCACCTCGCTCACTGAAGCTTTCTTT
TRBV9,once,TRBJ2-7,.,CASSVVDVSYEQYF,TGTGCCAGCAGCGTAGTGGACGTGTCCTACGAGCAGTACTTC
TRBV7-2,.,TRBJ2-5,.,CASSLVAATQYF,TGTGCCAGCAGCTTAGTAGCAGCGACCCAGTACTTC
TRBV10-3,many,TRBJ2-5,.,CATKPGRSTETQYF,TGTGCCACCAAACCGGGACGCAGCACAGAGACCCAGTACTTC
TRBV25-1,once,TRBJ2-7,.,CASSEQGIYEQYF,TGTGCCAGCAGTGAACAGGGAATCTACGAGCAGTACTTC
TRBV10-3,.,TRBJ2-7,.,CAIGGQGNEQYF,TGTGCCATAGGGGGGCAGGGGAACGAGCAGTACTTC
TRBV12-3/TRBV12-4,once,TRBJ1-2,TRBD1,CASSWPGQAEYGYTF,TGTGCCAGCAGTTGGCCGGGACAGGCTGAATATGGCTACACCTTC
TRBV19,many,TRBJ2-7,.,CASSIILMYEQYF,TGTGCCAGTAGTATCATCCTTATGTACGAGCAGTACTTC
TRBV14,many,TRBJ1-1,.,CASSQDPGPEAFF,TGTGCCAGCAGCCAAGATCCAGGGCCCGAAGCTTTCTTT
TRBV25-1,few,TRBJ2-6,.,CASQPHGTHLSTGANVLTF,TGTGCCAGTCAGCCCCACGGGACACATCTTTCCACTGGGGCCAACGTCCTGACTTTC
TRBV10-3,many,TRBJ1-1,TRBD1,CATKPGQGREGTEAFF,TGTGCCACCAAACCGGGACAGGGGAGAGAAGGCACTGAAGCTTTCTTT
TRBV4-1,many,TRBJ2-7,.,CASSQEEGYEQYF,TGCGCCAGCAGCCAAGAGGAGGGTTACGAGCAGTACTTC
TRBV29-1,.,TRBJ2-5,.,CSVEIVWRRETQYF,TGCAGCGTTGAAATCGTCTGGCGGCGAGAGACCCAGTACTTC
TRBV20-1,many,TRBJ1-6,TRBD1,CSAKLPGQTNSPLHF,TGCAGTGCCAAACTCCCGGGACAGACTAATTCACCCCTCCACTTT
TRBV20-1,.,TRBJ2-5,.,CSASWTGVAGDGGETKYF,TGCAGTGCTTCATGGACAGGGGTAGCGGGAGATGGGGGAGAGACCAAGTACTTC
TRBV27,many,TRBJ1-4,.,CASSIRRFEKLFF,TGTGCCAGCAGTATTCGACGGTTTGAAAAACTGTTTTTT
TRBV5-8,many,TRBJ2-6,TRBD1,CASSNDRVRGANVLTF,TGTGCCAGCAGTAATGACAGGGTCCGTGGGGCCAACGTCCTGACTTTC
TRBV2,many,TRBJ1-5,TRBD1,CASSTHPTGDSEEPQHF,TGTGCCAGCAGTACTCACCCGACAGGGGATAGTGAGGAGCCCCAGCATTTT